This T cell receptor (beta chain) derives from a study of blood T cell repertoires in COVID-19. Study overall: Whether acute or convalescent, the COVID-19 samples came from the United States, Italy and Spain. The analysed material was cDNA or gDNA that came from T cells, B-cell-depleted T cells, or PBMCs.

CDR1 KGHSH and CDR2 LQKENI come from the germline V gene. Trimming stripped 1 base from V and 6 bases from J, with 10 bases between. There are 13 residues in the CDR3. The authors' processing: Counts of nucleated cells, estimated from reference gene primer amplification, were obtained. Repertoires were generated with immunoSEQ multiplex PCR, while TCRdb's copy carries only in-frame clones and drops some. The V and J calls and clone size come from that table; D and trimming were worked out from the DNA. This table has about 280,000 clones, 83% appearing once. Material for sequencing was peripheral blood. The gene calls are TRBV18 and TRBJ2-7, with D hard to call. The TCR comes from a woman aged 50 to 60 who had recovered from COVID-19. Here the CDR3 reads CASSPRKAGEQYF. DNA of the CDR3: TGTGCCAGCTCACCACGTAAGGCAGGCGAGCAGTACTTC.